The rows below give T cell receptor beta chains drawn from one sample of a study of blood T cell repertoires in COVID-19. Libraries were prepared by immunoSEQ multiplex PCR; TCRdb keeps only in-frame clonotypes and omits some of them. Of under 25,000 clones listed, 73% are singletons. The sequencing sample was made of peripheral blood. The source is a human donor in a cohort sampled during active or convalescent COVID-19. CDR3s leave out the opening cysteine and the closing phenylalanine or tryptophan.

TRBV9,TRBJ2-2,ASRGRGNTGELF
TRBV4-2,TRBJ2-7,ASSQGRLAGGFNEQY
TRBV13,TRBJ2-6,ASSLVLSGANVLT
TRBV28,TRBJ1-5,ASKPGGVQPQH
TRBV7-2,TRBJ2-1,ASSYGSRGNEQF
TRBV7-2,TRBJ2-3,ASRGRTELSTDTQY
TRBV6-5,TRBJ2-5,ASSLEPETQY
TRBV7-9,TRBJ2-5,ASSPLTRIQETQY
TRBV7-6,TRBJ1-1,ASSLLLRGVNTEAF
TRBV9,TRBJ1-1,ASSESGTGTTEAF
TRBV29-1,TRBJ1-1,SVGQGANTEAF
TRBV27,TRBJ2-3,ASSSPARQGTDTQY
TRBV7-7,TRBJ2-5,ASSTTSGGAIETQY
TRBV29-1,TRBJ2-3,SRRVHTDTQY
TRBV11-2,TRBJ2-7,ASSVVYWSSSYEQY
TRBV13,TRBJ1-6,ASTLWTGGINSPLH
TRBV2,TRBJ1-5,ASGTNQPQH
TRBV7-6,TRBJ1-1,ASSPGHGVRNTEAF